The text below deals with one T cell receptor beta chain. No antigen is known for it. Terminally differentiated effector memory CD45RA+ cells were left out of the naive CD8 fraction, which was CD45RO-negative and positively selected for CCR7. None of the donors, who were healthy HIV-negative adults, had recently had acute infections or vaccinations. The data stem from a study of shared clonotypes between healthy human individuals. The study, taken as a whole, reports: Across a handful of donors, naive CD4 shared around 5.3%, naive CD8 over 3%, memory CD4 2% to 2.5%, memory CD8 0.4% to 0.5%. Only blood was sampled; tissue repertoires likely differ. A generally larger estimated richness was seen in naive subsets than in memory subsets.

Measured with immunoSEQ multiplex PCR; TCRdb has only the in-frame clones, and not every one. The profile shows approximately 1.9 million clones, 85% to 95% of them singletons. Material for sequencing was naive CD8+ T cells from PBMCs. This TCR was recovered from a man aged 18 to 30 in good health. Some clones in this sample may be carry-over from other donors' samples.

CDR3 region: CASTQGAGDEQFF. The CDR3 region has the DNA TGTGCCAGCACCCAGGGGGCGGGCGATGAGCAGTTCTTC. This sequence joins TRBV6-5 and TRBJ2-1; 8 nucleotides align to TRBD1. J gave up 8 bases and V 7 bases, and 7 bases lay outside the gene matches. This CDR3 has 13 residues. Germline V CDR1 and CDR2: MNHEY, SVGAGI.